Listed here are 2 T cell receptor beta chains from one sample, sequenced in a study of cytomegalovirus exposure and HLA in healthy donors. PCR employed 60 Vbeta and 13 Jbeta primers. The data were produced by immunoSEQ multiplex PCR, yet TCRdb's version contains in-frame clones alone and is incomplete. The profile shows some 98,000 clones, around 10% of them singletons. The source material was PBMCs. The receptors originated from a man aged 50 or older in good health and CMV-seropositive.

The sample holds a few counts of this clone. The rearrangement links TRBV5-6 to TRBJ1-2, with 10 bases lining up with TRBD1. Trimming took 0 bases from V and 4 from J; bases not matched to a gene: 9. Germline CDR1 is SGHDT and CDR2 is YYEEEE. This CDR3 region has 17 residues. The CDR3 DNA reads TGTGCCAGCAGCTTGGGAGGTGGGACAGGGGCTTTCTATGGCTACACCTTC. Protein sequence: CASSLGGGTGAFYGYTF. The variable domain in full, with the rest retrieved from reference TRBV5-6 and TRBJ1-2, is DAGVTQSPTHLIKTRGQQVTLRCSPKSGHDTVSWYQQALGQGPQFIFQYYEEEERQRGNFPDRFSGHQFPNYSSELNVNALLLGDSALYLCASSLGGGTGAFYGYTFGSGTRLTVV.

The J gene is TRBJ2-2, the V gene TRBV7-9; D gene uncertain. V lost 5 bases, J lost 10 bases, and 14 bases lay in between. This CDR3 has 13 amino acids. CDR1 and CDR2 from the germline V gene are SEHNR and FQNEAQ (reference sequence). CDR3 in DNA: TGTGCCAGCAGCCGAGGAACAACGGAGGAGCTGTTTTTT. Translated, it gives CASSRGTTEELFF.